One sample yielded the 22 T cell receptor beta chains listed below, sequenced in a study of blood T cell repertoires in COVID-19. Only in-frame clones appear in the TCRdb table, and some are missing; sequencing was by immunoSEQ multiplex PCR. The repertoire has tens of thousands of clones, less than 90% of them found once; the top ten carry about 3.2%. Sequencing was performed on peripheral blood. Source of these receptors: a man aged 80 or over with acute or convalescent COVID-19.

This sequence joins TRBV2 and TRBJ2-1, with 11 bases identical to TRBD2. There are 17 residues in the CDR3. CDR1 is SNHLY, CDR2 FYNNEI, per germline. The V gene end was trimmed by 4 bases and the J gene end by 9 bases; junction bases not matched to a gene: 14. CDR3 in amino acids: CASSGASGRPESREQFF. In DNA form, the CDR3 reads TGTGCCAGCAGTGGGGCTAGCGGGAGGCCCGAATCCCGTGAGCAGTTCTTC.

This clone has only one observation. The CDR3, as DNA: TGTGCCAGCACCCTAGGGGGGGGCTCCGGGGAGCTGTTTTTT. This encodes CASTLGGGSGELFF. V usage is TRBV11-3 and J usage is TRBJ2-2, with a weak D call TRBD2 (7 bases). The germline CDR1 and CDR2 sequences are SGHNT and YENEEA. V gave up 7 bases and J gave up 6 bases, with 15 bases separating them. The CDR3 is made up of 14 amino acids.

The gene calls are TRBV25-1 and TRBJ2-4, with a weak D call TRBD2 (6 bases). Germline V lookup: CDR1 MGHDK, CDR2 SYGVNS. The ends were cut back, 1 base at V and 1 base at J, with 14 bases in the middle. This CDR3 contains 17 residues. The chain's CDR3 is CASSESVTGVAKNIQYF. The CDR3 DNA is TGTGCCAGCAGTGAATCGGTAACGGGAGTGGCCAAAAACATTCAGTACTTC.

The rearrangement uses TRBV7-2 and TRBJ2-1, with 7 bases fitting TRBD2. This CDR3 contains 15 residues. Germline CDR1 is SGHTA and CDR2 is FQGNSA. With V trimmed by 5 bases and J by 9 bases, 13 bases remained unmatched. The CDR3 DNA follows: TGTGCCAGCAGCCCCCAGCCCGCGGGGGATAGTGAGCAGTTCTTC. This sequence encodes CASSPQPAGDSEQFF.

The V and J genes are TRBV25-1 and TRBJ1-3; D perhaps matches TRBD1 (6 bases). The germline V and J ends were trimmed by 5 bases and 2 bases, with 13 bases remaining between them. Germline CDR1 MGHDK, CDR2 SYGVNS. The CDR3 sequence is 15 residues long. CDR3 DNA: TGTGCCAGCAGTCGCTCCGGGACAACTGGAAACACCATATATTTT. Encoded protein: CASSRSGTTGNTIYF.

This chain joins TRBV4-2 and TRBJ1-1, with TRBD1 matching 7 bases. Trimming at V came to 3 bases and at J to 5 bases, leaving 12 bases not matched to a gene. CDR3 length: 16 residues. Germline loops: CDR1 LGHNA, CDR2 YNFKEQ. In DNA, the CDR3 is TGTGCCAGCAGCCAGCGGAGCTTACAGGGGCCAACTGAAGCTTTCTTT. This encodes CASSQRSLQGPTEAFF.

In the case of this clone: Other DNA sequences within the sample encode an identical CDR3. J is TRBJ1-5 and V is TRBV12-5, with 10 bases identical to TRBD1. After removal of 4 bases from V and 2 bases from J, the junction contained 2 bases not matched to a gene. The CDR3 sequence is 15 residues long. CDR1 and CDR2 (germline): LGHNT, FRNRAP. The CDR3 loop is CASGSDRGGNQPQHF. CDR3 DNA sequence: TGTGCTAGTGGTTCGGACAGGGGGGGCAATCAGCCCCAGCATTTT.

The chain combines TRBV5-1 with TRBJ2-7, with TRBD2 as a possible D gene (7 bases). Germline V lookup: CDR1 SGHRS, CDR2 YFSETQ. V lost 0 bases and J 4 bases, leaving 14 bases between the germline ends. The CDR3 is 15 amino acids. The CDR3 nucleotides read TGCGCCAGCAGCTTGGAGGGGGGGCAGGTTTACGAGCAGTACTTC. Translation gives CASSLEGGQVYEQYF.

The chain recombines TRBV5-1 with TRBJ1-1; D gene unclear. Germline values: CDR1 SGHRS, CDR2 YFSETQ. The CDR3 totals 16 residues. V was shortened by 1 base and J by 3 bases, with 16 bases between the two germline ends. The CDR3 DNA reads TGCGCCAGCAGCTTGATGGGCCCCGACCTTGACACTGAAGCTTTCTTT. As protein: CASSLMGPDLDTEAFF.

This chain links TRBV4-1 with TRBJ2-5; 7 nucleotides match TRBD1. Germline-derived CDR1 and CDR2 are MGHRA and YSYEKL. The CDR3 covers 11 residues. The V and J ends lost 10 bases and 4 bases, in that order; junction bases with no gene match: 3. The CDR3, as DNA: TGCGCCACAGGGGGTCGAGAGACCCAGTACTTC. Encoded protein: CATGGRETQYF.

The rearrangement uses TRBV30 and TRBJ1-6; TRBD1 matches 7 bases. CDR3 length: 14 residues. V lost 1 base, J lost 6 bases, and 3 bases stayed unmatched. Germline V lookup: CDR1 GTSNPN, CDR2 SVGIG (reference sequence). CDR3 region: CAWSEGQPNSPLHF. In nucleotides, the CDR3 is TGTGCCTGGAGTGAGGGACAGCCTAATTCACCCCTCCACTTT.

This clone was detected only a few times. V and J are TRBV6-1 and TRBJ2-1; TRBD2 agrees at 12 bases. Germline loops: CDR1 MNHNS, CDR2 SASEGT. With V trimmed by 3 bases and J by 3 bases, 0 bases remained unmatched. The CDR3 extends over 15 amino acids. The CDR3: CASSETSGSYNEQFF. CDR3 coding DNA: TGTGCCAGCAGTGAGACTAGCGGGAGCTACAATGAGCAGTTCTTC.

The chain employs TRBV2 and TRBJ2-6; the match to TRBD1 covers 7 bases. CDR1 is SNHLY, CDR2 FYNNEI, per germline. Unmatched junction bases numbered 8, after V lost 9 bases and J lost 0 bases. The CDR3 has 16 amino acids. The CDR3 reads CARQNRGSSGANVLTF. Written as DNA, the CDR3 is TGTGCCAGGCAAAACAGGGGATCCTCTGGGGCCAACGTCCTGACTTTC.

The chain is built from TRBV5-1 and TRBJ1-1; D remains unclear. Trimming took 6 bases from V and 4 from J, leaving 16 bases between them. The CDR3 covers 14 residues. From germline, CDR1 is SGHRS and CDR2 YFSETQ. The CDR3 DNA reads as TGCGCCAGCATTCTGAACACCGGAGGCACTGAAGCTTTCTTT. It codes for CASILNTGGTEAFF.

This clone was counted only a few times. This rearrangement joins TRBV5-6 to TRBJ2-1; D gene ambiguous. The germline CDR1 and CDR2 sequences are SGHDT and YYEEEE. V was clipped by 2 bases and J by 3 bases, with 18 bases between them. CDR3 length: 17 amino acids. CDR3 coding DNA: TGTGCCAGCAGCTTTACCCCGACTGGCTTTTTCTACAATGAGCAGTTCTTC. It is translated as CASSFTPTGFFYNEQFF.

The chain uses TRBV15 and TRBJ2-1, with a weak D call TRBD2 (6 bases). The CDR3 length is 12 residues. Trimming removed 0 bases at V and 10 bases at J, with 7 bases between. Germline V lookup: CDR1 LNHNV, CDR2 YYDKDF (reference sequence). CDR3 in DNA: TGTGCCACCAGCAGAGAGGGAGGAGAGCAGTTCTTC. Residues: CATSREGGEQFF.

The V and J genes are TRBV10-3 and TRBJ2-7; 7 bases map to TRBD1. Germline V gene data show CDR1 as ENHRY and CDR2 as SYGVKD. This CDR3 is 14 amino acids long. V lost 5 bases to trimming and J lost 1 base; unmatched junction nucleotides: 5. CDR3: CAISRGTESYEQYF. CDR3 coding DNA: TGTGCCATCAGTCGAGGGACAGAGTCCTACGAGCAGTACTTC.

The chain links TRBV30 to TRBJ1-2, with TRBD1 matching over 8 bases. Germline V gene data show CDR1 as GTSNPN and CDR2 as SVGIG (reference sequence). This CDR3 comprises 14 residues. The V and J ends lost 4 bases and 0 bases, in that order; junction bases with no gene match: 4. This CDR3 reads CAWTLDRANYGYTF. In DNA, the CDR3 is TGTGCCTGGACCCTGGACAGGGCTAACTATGGCTACACCTTC.

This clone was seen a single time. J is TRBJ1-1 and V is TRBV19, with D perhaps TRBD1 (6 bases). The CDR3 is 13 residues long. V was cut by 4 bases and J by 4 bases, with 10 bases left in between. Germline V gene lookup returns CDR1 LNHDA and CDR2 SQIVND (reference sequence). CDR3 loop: CASSTTGRTEAFF. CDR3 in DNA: TGTGCCAGTAGTACTACAGGGCGCACTGAAGCTTTCTTT. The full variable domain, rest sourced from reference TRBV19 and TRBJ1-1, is DGGITQSPKYLFRKEGQNVTLSCEQNLNHDAMYWYRQDPGQGLRLIYYSQIVNDFQKGDIAEGYSVSREKKESFPLTVTSAQKNPTAFYLCASSTTGRTEAFFGQGTRLTVV.

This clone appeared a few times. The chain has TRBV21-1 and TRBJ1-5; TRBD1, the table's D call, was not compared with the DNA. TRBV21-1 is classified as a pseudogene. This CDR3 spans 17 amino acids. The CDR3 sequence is CASSDTGRGPPNQPQHF. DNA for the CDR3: TGTGCCAGCAGCGATACCGGCAGGGGGCCTCCTAATCAGCCCCAGCATTTT.

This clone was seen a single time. This chain's CDR3 is CASSQGQSGYTF. CDR3 sequence (DNA): TGTGCCAGCAGCCAAGGACAGAGTGGCTACACCTTC. The gene calls are TRBV6-2 or TRBV6-3 and TRBJ1-2, with D possibly TRBD1 on 6 matching bases. Germline CDR1 MNHEY, CDR2 SVGEGT. The CDR3 loop spans 12 amino acids. V shed 6 bases and J shed 7 bases, with 12 bases lying between them.

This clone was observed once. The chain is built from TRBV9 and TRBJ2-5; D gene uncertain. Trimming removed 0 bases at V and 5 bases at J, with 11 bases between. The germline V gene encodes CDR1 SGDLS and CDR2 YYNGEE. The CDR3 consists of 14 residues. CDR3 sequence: CASSVGGGYETQYF. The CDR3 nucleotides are TGTGCCAGCAGCGTAGGAGGCGGCTACGAGACCCAGTACTTC.